A selection of T cell receptor beta chains follows, all from one sample in a study of human T cells and chemical hapten exposure. TCRdb fed the RACE reads into MiXCR, producing one record per CDR3 protein. The sample yields 130,000 or so distinct CDR3 sequences, approximately 10% seen once. The sample was whole blood, taken in connection with sensitization to the hapten diphenylcyclopropenone (DPC). The receptors were sampled from a woman aged 50 to 60 with alopecia areata. Some clones in this sample may be carry-over from other donors' samples. CDR3s include the opening cysteine and the closing phenylalanine or tryptophan. D genes are given only for firm matches. For some rows the clone size is stated as once, few or many, or as a class when expanded; others skip it.

few	TRBD1	TRBJ1-5	TRBV12-3/TRBV12-4	CASRLDRSQHF	TGTGCCAGCAGACTGGACAGGAGCCAGCATTTT
many	TRBD1	TRBJ1-2	TRBV12-3/TRBV12-4	CASSLDRLYGYTF	TGTGCCAGCAGTTTGGACAGGCTGTATGGCTACACCTTC
.	.	TRBJ2-7	TRBV7-2	CASSLHRVSYEQYF	TGTGCCAGCAGCTTACACAGGGTGTCCTACGAGCAGTACTTC
.	.	TRBJ1-1	TRBV28	CASSPWGEGDTEAFF	TGTGCCAGCAGTCCGTGGGGGGAAGGGGACACTGAAGCTTTCTTT
few	.	TRBJ1-6	TRBV27	CASSFVGSYNSPLHF	TGTGCCAGCAGTTTCGTGGGCTCCTATAATTCACCCCTCCACTTT
.	TRBD1	TRBJ2-5	TRBV3-1	CASSQDTGQGRETQYF	TGTGCCAGCAGCCAAGATACGGGACAGGGGAGAGAGACCCAGTACTTC
.	TRBD2	TRBJ2-5	TRBV19	CASRTGGTQYF	TGTGCCAGTAGGACGGGAGGGACCCAGTACTTC
many	.	TRBJ2-1	TRBV6-2/TRBV6-3	CASSYPGSPDNEQFF	TGTGCCAGCAGTTATCCCGGGAGCCCTGACAATGAGCAGTTCTTC
.	.	TRBJ2-3	TRBV20-1	CSATKHGTQVPDTQYF	TGCAGTGCTACCAAACACGGGACTCAAGTCCCAGATACGCAGTATTTT
many	.	TRBJ2-3	TRBV20-1	CSASGSFGDTQYF	TGCAGTGCTAGCGGGTCCTTCGGAGATACGCAGTATTTT
few	.	TRBJ2-3	TRBV10-3	CAISEILSDTQYF	TGTGCCATCAGTGAAATTCTTAGCGATACGCAGTATTTT
.	.	TRBJ1-1	TRBV7-6	CASSSRRIRGIDTEAFF	TGTGCCAGCAGCTCCAGGAGAATCAGGGGTATCGACACTGAAGCTTTCTTT
.	.	TRBJ1-6	TRBV5-1	CASSPGPGSGGNSPLHF	TGCGCCAGCAGCCCAGGCCCCGGGAGCGGCGGGAATTCACCCCTCCACTTT
few	TRBD1	TRBJ1-1	TRBV29-1	CSVVQGADTEAFF	TGCAGCGTGGTACAGGGGGCTGACACTGAAGCTTTCTTT
few	.	TRBJ1-5	TRBV6-2/TRBV6-3	CASANNQPQHF	TGTGCCAGCGCCAACAATCAGCCCCAGCATTTT
.	.	TRBJ1-3	TRBV6-6	CASSYSWTVGNTIYF	TGTGCCAGCAGTTACTCGTGGACGGTCGGAAACACCATATATTTT
once	.	TRBJ2-5	TRBV6-6	CASSYSPETQYF	TGTGCCAGCAGTTACTCCCCGGAGACCCAGTACTTC
few	TRBD2	TRBJ2-3	TRBV7-9	CASSSLLGSAGGLPDTQYF	TGTGCCAGCAGCTCCCTACTCGGTTCAGCGGGGGGCCTTCCGGATACGCAGTATTTT
few	.	TRBJ1-1	TRBV4-1	CASSQGQRNTEAFF	TGCGCCAGCAGCCAAGGCCAAAGGAACACTGAAGCTTTCTTT
few	.	TRBJ1-1	TRBV3-1	CASSRWNTEAFF	TGTGCCAGCAGTAGGTGGAACACTGAAGCTTTCTTT
.	TRBD2	TRBJ2-5	TRBV5-1	CASSLGQLAGAQETQYF	TGCGCCAGCAGCTTGGGACAACTAGCGGGGGCCCAAGAGACCCAGTACTTC
.	TRBD2	TRBJ2-1	TRBV20-1	CSLPGGSGGSSYNEQFF	TGCAGTCTACCCGGGGGTAGCGGGGGCAGCTCCTACAATGAGCAGTTCTTC
.	.	TRBJ2-1	TRBV2	CACRGYEQFF	TGTGCCTGTCGGGGATATGAGCAGTTCTTC